The rows below give T cell receptor beta chains drawn from one sample of a study of cytomegalovirus exposure and HLA in healthy donors. Here immunoSEQ multiplex PCR was the method, and the copy in TCRdb shows in-frame clones only, minus some. The table lists around 70,000 clones, 70% to 90% of them singletons. The sample was PBMCs. Receptors originate from a woman under 40 in good health and CMV-seronegative. CDR3s include the opening cysteine and the closing phenylalanine or tryptophan. A D gene is named only where the DNA matches it firmly. Only part of the rows carry a size: once, few, many, or a class if the clone is expanded.

V gene,J gene,clone size,D gene,CDR3 DNA,CDR3 protein
TRBV14,TRBJ2-3,-,TRBD1,TGTGCCAGCAGCCAAGACAGGGGGCACACAGATACGCAGTATTTT,CASSQDRGHTDTQYF
TRBV6-5,TRBJ2-3,-,TRBD1,TGTGCCAGCAGTTGCTGGACAGGCTTATCTTCAGATACGCAGTATTTT,CASSCWTGLSSDTQYF
TRBV9,TRBJ2-7,-,-,TGTGCCAGCAGCCCCTCGGGTAGCTTGGGGGGCGAGCAGTACTTC,CASSPSGSLGGEQYF
TRBV15,TRBJ2-7,-,TRBD2,TGTGCCACCAGCAGAGCGCCGGGAGGATACGAGCAGTACTTC,CATSRAPGGYEQYF
TRBV5-4,TRBJ2-3,once,TRBD2,TGTGCCAGCAGCTTTCGGGCCGGACTAGCGGGAGCGGATACGCAGTATTTT,CASSFRAGLAGADTQYF
TRBV6-1,TRBJ2-7,-,-,TGTGCCAGCAGTGAAACGGGGTCCGGGGGCGAGCAGTACTTC,CASSETGSGGEQYF
TRBV5-1,TRBJ1-1,-,-,TGCGCCAGCAGCTTATGGGGCGAGAACACTGAAGCTTTCTTT,CASSLWGENTEAFF
TRBV19,TRBJ1-5,-,TRBD1,TGTGCCAGCGGGACAGTAAACCTCCTTAGCAATCAGCCCCAGCATTTT,CASGTVNLLSNQPQHF
TRBV7-3,TRBJ2-1,few,TRBD1,TGTGCCAGCAACCCGGGACAGGGGCTTCACAATGAGCAGTTCTTC,CASNPGQGLHNEQFF
TRBV7-9,TRBJ2-4,-,TRBD2,TGTGCCAGCAGCTTAGTGCGCGGGAGGGCCTTAGCCAAAAACATTCAGTACTTC,CASSLVRGRALAKNIQYF
TRBV11-1,TRBJ2-1,-,TRBD2,TGTGCCAGCAGCTCTTCCGGGACTAGTGGCTACAATGAGCAGTTCTTC,CASSSSGTSGYNEQFF
TRBV18,TRBJ2-3,once,TRBD2,TGTGCCAGCTCACCGAGGACTAGCGGACCAGATACGCAGTATTTT,CASSPRTSGPDTQYF
TRBV2,TRBJ1-1,-,-,TGTGCCAGCAGCTCCAGAGGGGGGGTGGCAGCTTTCTTT,CASSSRGGVAAFF
TRBV16,TRBJ2-7,-,TRBD2,TGTGCCAGCAGCCAAGGAAGGTTGGCTAGCGGGATGTCCTACGAGCAGTACTTC,CASSQGRLASGMSYEQYF